This T cell receptor beta chain originates from a study of blood T cell repertoires in COVID-19. Study in general: The samples span acute and convalescent COVID-19 from the United States, Italy and Spain. Nucleic acid was either cDNA or gDNA, and it came from T cells, B-cell-depleted T cells, or PBMCs.

CDR1 and CDR2 (germline): SGHAT, FQNNGV. J was trimmed by 4 bases and V by 6 bases; bases with no gene match: 5. The CDR3 consists of 14 residues. Ages ranged from about 18 to 89 years, with residence in more than 20 US areas. Original analysis: The authors estimated nucleated cell counts from reference gene primer amplification. The table came from immunoSEQ multiplex PCR; TCRdb's copy has only in-frame clones and leaves some out. The DNA was the basis for D and trimming; V, J and clone size are from that table. This sample has some 230,000 clones, with around 87% found just once. The chain links TRBV11-2 to TRBJ1-5; 8 nucleotides line up with TRBD1. The sequencing input was PBMCs or T cells enriched from blood (not recorded which). The clonotype was recovered from a woman between 18 and 29 years old in a cohort exposed to, infected with or recovered from COVID-19 (not recorded which). CDR3 residues: CASSPDRGNQPQHF. CDR3 bases: TGTGCCAGCAGTCCCGACAGGGGTAATCAGCCCCAGCATTTT.